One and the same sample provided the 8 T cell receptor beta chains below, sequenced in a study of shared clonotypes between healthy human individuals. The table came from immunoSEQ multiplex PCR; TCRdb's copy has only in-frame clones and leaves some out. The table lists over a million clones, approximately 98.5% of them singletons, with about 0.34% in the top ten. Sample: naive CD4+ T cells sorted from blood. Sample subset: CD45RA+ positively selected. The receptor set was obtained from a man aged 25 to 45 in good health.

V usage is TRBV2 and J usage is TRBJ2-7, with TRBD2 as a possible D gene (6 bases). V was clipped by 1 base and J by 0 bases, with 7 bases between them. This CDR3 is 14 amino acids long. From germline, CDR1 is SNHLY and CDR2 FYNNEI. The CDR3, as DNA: TGTGCCAGCAGTGAAGGCGGGGCCTCCTACGAGCAGTACTTC. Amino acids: CASSEGGASYEQYF. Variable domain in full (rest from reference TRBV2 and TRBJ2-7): EPEVTQTPSHQVTQMGQEVILRCVPISNHLYFYWYRQILGQKVEFLVSFYNNEISEKSEIFDDQFSVERPDGSNFTLKIRSTKLEDSAMYFCASSEGGASYEQYFGPGTRLTVT.

CDR3 region: CSVALGTSGRSYEQYF. The CDR3 nucleotides read TGCAGCGTTGCCCTCGGGACTAGCGGGAGGTCCTACGAGCAGTACTTC. The rearrangement uses TRBV29-1 and TRBJ2-7; TRBD2 agrees at 15 bases. The V and J ends lost 4 bases and 1 base, in that order; junction bases with no gene match: 5. Germline V gene lookup returns CDR1 SQVTM and CDR2 ANQGSEA. There are 16 residues in the CDR3.

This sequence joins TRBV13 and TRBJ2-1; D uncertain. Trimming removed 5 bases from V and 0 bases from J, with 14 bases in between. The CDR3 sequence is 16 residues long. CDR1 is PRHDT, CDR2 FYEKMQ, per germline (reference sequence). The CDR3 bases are TGTGCCAGCAGCCCCCGAGGCGAGAACTCCTACAATGAGCAGTTCTTC. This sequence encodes CASSPRGENSYNEQFF. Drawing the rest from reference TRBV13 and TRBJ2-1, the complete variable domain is AAGVIQSPRHLIKEKRETATLKCYPIPRHDTVYWYQQGPGQDPQFLISFYEKMQSDKGSIPDRFSAQQFSDYHSELNMSSLELGDSALYFCASSPRGENSYNEQFFGPGTRLTVL.

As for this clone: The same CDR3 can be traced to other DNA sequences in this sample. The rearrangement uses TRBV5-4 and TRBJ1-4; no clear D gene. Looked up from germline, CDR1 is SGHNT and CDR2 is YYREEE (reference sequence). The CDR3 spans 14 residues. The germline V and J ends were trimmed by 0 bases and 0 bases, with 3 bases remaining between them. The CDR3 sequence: CASSLAATNEKLFF. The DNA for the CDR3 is TGTGCCAGCAGCTTGGCTGCAACTAATGAAAAACTGTTTTTT.

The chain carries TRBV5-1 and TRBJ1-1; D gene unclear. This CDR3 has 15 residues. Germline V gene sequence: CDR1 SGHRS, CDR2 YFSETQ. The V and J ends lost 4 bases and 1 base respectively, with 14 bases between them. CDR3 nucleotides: TGCGCCAGCAGCACCTCCGCGGCTAGGAACACTGAAGCTTTCTTT. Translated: CASSTSAARNTEAFF.

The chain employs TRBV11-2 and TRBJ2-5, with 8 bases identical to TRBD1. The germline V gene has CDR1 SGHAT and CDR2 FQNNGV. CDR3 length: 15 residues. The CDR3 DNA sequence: TGTGTCACCTCCAGGACAGGGAATAAGCAAGAGACCCAGTACTTC. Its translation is CVTSRTGNKQETQYF.

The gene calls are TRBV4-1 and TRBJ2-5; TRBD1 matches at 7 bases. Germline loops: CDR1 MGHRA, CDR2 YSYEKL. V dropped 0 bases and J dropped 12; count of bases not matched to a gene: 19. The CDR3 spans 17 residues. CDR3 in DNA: TGCGCCAGCAGCCAAGAGACGATTTTAGTGACAGGGCACGAAAAGTACTTC. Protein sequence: CASSQETILVTGHEKYF.

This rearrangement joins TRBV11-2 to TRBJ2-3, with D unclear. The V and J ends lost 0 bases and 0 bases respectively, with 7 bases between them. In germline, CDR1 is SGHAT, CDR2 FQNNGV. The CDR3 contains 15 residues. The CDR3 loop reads CASSLEGSSTDTQYF. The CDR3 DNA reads TGTGCCAGCAGCTTAGAAGGGTCGAGCACAGATACGCAGTATTTT.